This T cell receptor beta chain is from a study of blood T cell repertoires in COVID-19. Membership in each cohort depended on participant-reported clinical history. Cohort 3 donors were reported recovered after two negative PCRs, clearance, or symptom resolution. Source study methods: Amplification of reference gene primers provided the estimated nucleated cell counts. Sequencing was performed with immunoSEQ multiplex PCR; in TCRdb, only in-frame clones are kept and a portion is missing. Clone size and the V and J calls come from that table; the DNA yielded D and trimming. The sample includes approximately 320,000 clones, roughly 87% of them seen just once. The count of this clone is one. Material: PBMCs or T cells enriched from blood (not recorded which). This receptor was taken from a woman younger than 35 who had recovered from COVID-19.

CDR3 amino acids: CASSPLLTGGTEAFF. CDR3 coding DNA: TGTGCCAGCAGCCCGCTATTGACAGGGGGGACTGAAGCTTTCTTT. The chain carries TRBV3-1 (or the pseudogene TRBV3-2) and TRBJ1-1; 9 positions agree with TRBD1. The CDR3 has 15 residues. V gave up 4 bases and J gave up 5 bases; unmatched junction bases: 8. CDR1 is LGHDT, CDR2 YNNKEL, per germline (reference sequence).